The clone carrying this T cell receptor beta chain ranks as medium-sized in terms of frequency. Antigen unknown. The CDR3 end falls 3 residues outside the read, so it is completed with the germline J gene. This sample was taken from a study of T cells in women clearing cervical HPV infection. Study in general: With HLA typing for only a few women, HLA confounding remains possible. Study findings and constraints: Repertoire richness, not evenness, was significantly elevated in CIN3+ cases versus controls. T-cell numbers per sample were unknown and may explain richness differences.

Sequencing was performed with immunoSEQ multiplex PCR; in TCRdb, only in-frame clones are kept and a portion is missing. Its listing shows tens of thousands of clones. Trimming removed 2 bases from V and 6 bases from J, with 3 bases in between. Germline-derived CDR1 and CDR2 are SGHDN and FVKESK. CDR3 size: 11 residues. MY09/MY11 PCR detected cervical HPV DNA; dot-blot assigned genotypes. The TCR was taken from a woman aged 18-69 years with a cervical HPV16 infection that either progressed to CIN3+ or cleared (not recorded which). The material sequenced was blood buffy coat. The rearrangement joins TRBV14 to TRBJ2-3; D is uncertain. This CDR3 is CASSQLDTQYF. CDR3 DNA (partial): TGTGCCAGCAGCCAACTGGATACG.